Listed below are T cell receptor beta chains from one sample, sequenced in a study of T cells in Graves' hyperthyroidism and ophthalmopathy. TCRdb itself ran the multiplex PCR reads through MiXCR, one entry per CDR3 protein. The sample has 550,000 to 850,000 distinct CDR3 sequences, over 15% seen once. Sample: blood. Receptors originate from a woman aged 45-65 years with Graves' hyperthyroidism that later progressed to Graves' ophthalmopathy. CDR3s include the opening cysteine and the closing phenylalanine or tryptophan. D genes are given only for firm matches. Only part of the rows carry a size: once, few, many, or a class if the clone is expanded.

TRBJ2-1 TRBV6-1 once 14 TRBD1 CASRSGTGGNEQFF TGTGCCAGCAGGTCCGGGACAGGGGGCAATGAGCAGTTCTTC
TRBJ2-7 TRBV7-9 . 16 TRBD2 CASSLLEAGGPYEQYF TGTGCCAGCAGCTTACTGGAGGCGGGGGGACCCTACGAGCAGTACTTC
TRBJ2-2 TRBV6-1 few 16 TRBD2 CASSDNRGGPNGELFF TGTGCCAGCAGTGATAACCGGGGGGGGCCTAACGGGGAGCTGTTTTTT
TRBJ1-4 TRBV20-1 . 15 . CSASSGYTENEKLFF TGCAGTGCTTCCTCTGGATACACGGAAAATGAAAAACTGTTTTTT
TRBJ2-1 TRBV12-3/TRBV12-4 . 14 TRBD2 CASSLAAGGHGQFF TGTGCCAGCAGTTTGGCAGCGGGGGGTCATGGGCAGTTCTTC
TRBJ2-1 TRBV4-1 few 15 . CASSPSQSLTNEQFF TGCGCCAGCAGCCCAAGTCAATCGCTGACTAATGAGCAGTTCTTC
TRBJ1-1 TRBV20-1 . 14 . CSAHPGAGSTEAFF TGCAGTGCTCATCCGGGAGCCGGGTCCACTGAAGCTTTCTTT
TRBJ1-1 TRBV30 . 13 . CACGPTELSEAFF TGTGCCTGTGGTCCGACAGAACTCAGTGAAGCTTTCTTT
TRBJ1-4 TRBV12-3/TRBV12-4 . 14 . CASSEQGLNEKLFF TGTGCCAGCAGTGAACAGGGTCTTAATGAAAAACTGTTTTTT
TRBJ1-2 TRBV19 . 11 . CASRWVRGYTF TGTGCCAGTAGATGGGTACGTGGCTACACCTTC
TRBJ1-4 TRBV11-2 . 16 TRBD1 CASSEGQGGVSEKLFF TGTGCCAGCAGCGAAGGACAGGGAGGGGTATCCGAAAAACTGTTTTTT
TRBJ2-1 TRBV30 many 16 TRBD2 CAWSPHTGGAYNEQFF TGTGCCTGGAGTCCCCATACGGGGGGGGCCTACAATGAGCAGTTCTTC
TRBJ2-1 TRBV5-1 many 12 . CASSFSYNEQFF TGCGCCAGCAGTTTTAGCTACAATGAGCAGTTCTTC
TRBJ2-5 TRBV3-1 . 12 . CAGSQHQETQYF TGTGCCGGCAGCCAACATCAAGAGACCCAGTACTTC
TRBJ1-6 TRBV27 few 16 . CASSPLRPGGNSPLHF TGTGCCAGCAGTCCCCTGCGACCGGGAGGTAATTCACCCCTCCACTTT
TRBJ1-5 TRBV6-1 . 14 . CASGGIYSNQPQHF TGTGCCAGCGGGGGGATCTATAGCAATCAGCCCCAGCATTTT
TRBJ1-5 TRBV2 many 11 . CASSVNQPQHF TGTGCCAGCAGCGTGAATCAGCCCCAGCATTTT
TRBJ2-5 TRBV11-2 many 14 . CASSLVVLAETQYF TGTGCCAGCAGCTTAGTGGTACTAGCTGAGACCCAGTACTTC
TRBJ2-3 TRBV12-3/TRBV12-4 many 16 . CASSLSQTMSTDTQYF TGTGCCAGCAGTTTATCCCAAACTATGAGCACAGATACGCAGTATTTT
TRBJ2-5 TRBV7-3 many 14 . CASSPSGTARTQYF TGTGCCAGCAGCCCCTCCGGGACTGCGAGGACCCAGTACTTC
TRBJ1-4 TRBV7-2 . 14 . CASSLDPSGEKLFF TGTGCCAGCAGCTTGGATCCGTCGGGAGAAAAACTGTTTTTT
TRBJ2-5 TRBV7-3 . 18 TRBD2 CASSLGDFLSGGAETQYF TGTGCCAGCAGCTTAGGCGACTTTCTGAGCGGGGGGGCCGAGACCCAGTACTTC
TRBJ2-5 TRBV3-1 many 17 TRBD2 CASSQGLAGGPEETQYF TGTGCCAGCAGCCAGGGACTAGCGGGGGGGCCCGAAGAGACCCAGTACTTC
TRBJ1-1 TRBV6-1 many 14 . CASTRLRGDTEAFF TGTGCCAGCACCCGACTTAGAGGGGACACTGAAGCTTTCTTT
TRBJ1-2 TRBV5-8 . 15 . CASSLNLRHSYGYTF TGTGCCAGCAGCTTAAACCTACGACACAGCTATGGCTACACCTTC
TRBJ2-2 TRBV3-1 . 15 TRBD1 CASSHRTGNTGELVF TGTGCCAGCAGCCATAGGACAGGAAACACCGGGGAGCTGGTTTTT
TRBJ2-5 TRBV7-3 . 15 . CASSASGGSGGTQYF TGTGCCAGCAGCGCGTCTGGGGGCTCGGGTGGGACCCAGTACTTC
TRBJ2-3 TRBV20-1 few 16 TRBD2 CSATGTGGLNTDTQYF TGCAGTGCTACTGGAACGGGGGGGCTCAACACAGATACGCAGTATTTT
TRBJ1-5 TRBV7-8 many 16 . CASSLLEGSSNQPQHF TGTGCCAGCAGCTTATTGGAAGGGTCAAGCAATCAGCCCCAGCATTTT
TRBJ1-1 TRBV20-1 . 12 TRBD1 CSAGTGITEAFF TGCAGTGCTGGGACAGGAATCACTGAAGCTTTCTTT
TRBJ2-2 TRBV12-3/TRBV12-4 few 15 . CASIRGPTNTGELFF TGTGCCAGCATCCGGGGGCCTACGAACACCGGGGAGCTGTTTTTT
TRBJ1-2 TRBV27 many 17 TRBD1 CASSTDRQAGFGYGYTF TGTGCCAGCAGTACGGACAGGCAAGCAGGATTTGGCTATGGCTACACCTTC
TRBJ1-2 TRBV24-1 many 14 . CATSDLGRSYGYTF TGTGCCACCAGTGACCTGGGACGGAGCTATGGCTACACCTTC
TRBJ1-1 TRBV20-1 many 15 . CSAPTAQGWGTEAFF TGCAGTGCACCGACGGCACAAGGATGGGGCACTGAAGCTTTCTTT
TRBJ1-3 TRBV28 . 15 . CASSPSGRGGNTIYF TGTGCCAGCAGTCCCAGTGGCAGGGGAGGAAACACCATATATTTT
TRBJ2-3 TRBV28 . 13 . CASTLRRTDTQYF TGTGCCAGCACCCTACGACGGACAGATACGCAGTATTTT
TRBJ2-1 TRBV2 few 15 TRBD1 CARTTGQGGHNEQFF TGTGCCAGAACCACCGGACAGGGGGGCCACAATGAGCAGTTCTTC
TRBJ2-3 TRBV24-1 . 12 . CATSDPGYTQYF TGTGCCACCAGTGATCCGGGGTATACGCAGTATTTT
TRBJ2-3 TRBV9 few 12 . CASSVGASTQYF TGTGCCAGCAGCGTAGGTGCAAGCACGCAGTATTTT
TRBJ2-5 TRBV11-2 . 15 . CASTSLSTHQETQYF TGTGCCAGCACCTCGCTTAGCACACACCAAGAGACCCAGTACTTC
TRBJ1-2 TRBV5-1 . 16 TRBD1 CASSLPRTGIDYGYTF TGCGCCAGCAGCTTACCCCGGACAGGGATCGACTATGGCTACACCTTC
TRBJ2-1 TRBV5-1 many 14 . CASSEESSYNEQFF TGCGCCAGCAGCGAGGAGAGCTCCTACAATGAGCAGTTCTTC
TRBJ1-5 TRBV6-1 many 15 . CASSDRAGSNQPQHF TGTGCCAGCAGTGACAGGGCCGGGAGCAATCAGCCCCAGCATTTT
TRBJ2-7 TRBV19 . 14 TRBD2 CASSIYGGDYEQYF TGTGCCAGTAGTATATACGGGGGGGACTACGAGCAGTACTTC
TRBJ1-3 TRBV3-1 many 15 TRBD1 CASSQDLGQWNTIYF TGTGCCAGCAGCCAAGATCTGGGACAGTGGAACACCATATATTTT
TRBJ1-5 TRBV27 . 13 . CASRGDLDQAQHF TGTGCCAGCAGGGGGGACCTCGATCAGGCCCAGCATTTT
TRBJ1-1 TRBV2 many 13 TRBD1 CASRRDSNTEAFF TGTGCCAGCAGGAGGGACAGTAACACTGAAGCTTTCTTT
TRBJ2-3 TRBV6-2/TRBV6-3 many 14 . CASSPRLGGDTQYF TGTGCCAGCAGTCCCCGGTTGGGTGGTGATACGCAGTATTTT
TRBJ1-1 TRBV7-9 many 14 TRBD1 CASSMTGGNTEAFF TGTGCCAGCAGCATGACAGGGGGGAACACTGAAGCTTTCTTT
TRBJ1-5 TRBV6-1 . 13 TRBD1 CATGLKGNQPQHF TGTGCGACAGGGTTGAAAGGCAATCAGCCCCAGCATTTT
TRBJ2-2 TRBV15 . 13 . CATSRGLTGELFF TGTGCCACCAGCAGAGGACTCACCGGGGAGCTGTTTTTT
TRBJ1-3 TRBV5-4 . 14 . CASSLQGYRNTIYF TGTGCCAGCAGCTTGCAGGGGTATAGAAACACCATATATTTT
TRBJ2-7 TRBV19 few 17 TRBD2 CASSSTRTSGGHYEQYF TGTGCCAGTAGTTCGACCCGGACTAGCGGGGGCCATTACGAGCAGTACTTC
TRBJ1-4 TRBV5-5 many 15 TRBD1 CASSLLGQGYEKLFF TGTGCCAGCAGCTTGCTAGGACAGGGCTATGAAAAACTGTTTTTT